This is a list of T cell receptor beta chains from one sample in a study of shared T cell receptors in the human thymus. Some clones are missing from TCRdb's copy, which holds only in-frame ones; the method was immunoSEQ multiplex PCR. The repertoire holds about 660,000 clones, with around 87% as singletons. The sample was also reused in another study, on human thymus T cells.

The sequenced sample was thymocytes. The receptor set was obtained from a boy under two years old with a congenital heart defect. Each CDR3 is given with its conserved first and last residue. D genes are given only for firm matches. A clone size is listed for some rows: how often the clone was seen (once, few, many), or a class if it is expanded.

V: TRBV28; D: -; size: -; J: TRBJ1-5; CDR3: CASSNLGQSNQPQHF; DNA: TGTGCCAGCAGTAACCTCGGACAGAGTAATCAGCCCCAGCATTTT
V: TRBV4-1; D: -; size: -; J: TRBJ1-5; CDR3: CASSQGGDQPQHF; DNA: TGCGCCAGCAGCCAGGGGGGTGATCAGCCCCAGCATTTT
V: TRBV29-1; D: -; size: -; J: TRBJ2-7; CDR3: CSACHGQSSYEQYF; DNA: TGCAGCGCGTGCCACGGACAGTCTTCCTACGAGCAGTACTTC
V: TRBV4-3; D: -; size: -; J: TRBJ1-1; CDR3: CASSQSGTEAFF; DNA: TGCGCCAGCAGCCAATCGGGCACTGAAGCTTTCTTT
V: TRBV12-1; D: -; size: -; J: TRBJ1-5; CDR3: CASPSKGARGNLGPQHF; DNA: TGTGCCAGCCCCTCTAAGGGGGCCAGGGGGAATCTGGGGCCCCAGCATTTT
V: TRBV11-2; D: TRBD1; size: -; J: TRBJ2-6; CDR3: CASSSALRDRGGGANVLTF; DNA: TGTGCCAGCAGCTCCGCCCTCCGGGACAGGGGTGGTGGGGCCAACGTCCTGACTTTC
V: TRBV9; D: TRBD1; size: -; J: TRBJ1-1; CDR3: CASSGNRGINTEAFF; DNA: TGTGCCAGCAGCGGGAACAGGGGGATCAACACTGAAGCTTTCTTT
V: TRBV5-1; D: -; size: once; J: TRBJ1-2; CDR3: CASSPDWPDYDGNNYGYTF; DNA: TGCGCCAGCAGCCCCGACTGGCCCGACTACGACGGGAATAACTATGGCTACACCTTC
V: TRBV7-2; D: TRBD1; size: -; J: TRBJ1-1; CDR3: CASSLASWTGDQAFF; DNA: TGTGCCAGCAGCTTAGCGTCGTGGACAGGGGATCAAGCTTTCTTT
V: TRBV29-1; D: TRBD2; size: -; J: TRBJ2-3; CDR3: CSVPTAGVVSRTDTQYF; DNA: TGCAGCGTTCCCACAGCGGGAGTGGTTTCCCGCACAGATACGCAGTATTTT
V: TRBV5-8; D: -; size: -; J: TRBJ1-5; CDR3: CASSLAQGNQPQHF; DNA: TGTGCCAGCAGCTTGGCACAGGGCAATCAGCCCCAGCATTTT
V: TRBV12-5; D: TRBD1; size: once; J: TRBJ2-1; CDR3: CASALDRVNEQFF; DNA: TGTGCTAGTGCCTTGGACAGGGTCAATGAGCAGTTCTTC
V: TRBV4-3; D: TRBD1; size: -; J: TRBJ1-2; CDR3: CASSQPDRENYGYTF; DNA: TGCGCCAGCAGCCAACCGGACAGGGAGAACTATGGCTACACCTTC
V: TRBV4-3; D: TRBD2; size: -; J: TRBJ2-2; CDR3: CASSQDGTSGRGGELFF; DNA: TGCGCCAGCAGCCAAGATGGGACTAGCGGGAGGGGCGGGGAGCTGTTTTTT
V: TRBV27; D: TRBD1; size: once; J: TRBJ2-7; CDR3: CASSFGTGGYEQYF; DNA: TGTGCCAGCAGTTTCGGGACAGGGGGGTACGAGCAGTACTTC
V: TRBV14; D: TRBD1; size: -; J: TRBJ1-1; CDR3: CASSVNRGQNTEAFF; DNA: TGTGCCAGCAGTGTGAACAGGGGGCAGAACACTGAAGCTTTCTTT
V: TRBV5-6; D: TRBD1; size: -; J: TRBJ1-1; CDR3: CASTPGTGVNTEAFF; DNA: TGTGCCAGCACCCCGGGGACAGGGGTGAACACTGAAGCTTTCTTT
V: TRBV10-3; D: TRBD1; size: -; J: TRBJ1-5; CDR3: CAISESDRVARRGNQPQHF; DNA: TGTGCCATCAGTGAGTCGGACAGGGTTGCGAGACGCGGCAATCAGCCCCAGCATTTT
V: TRBV27; D: -; size: once; J: TRBJ1-2; CDR3: CASSTGGDGYTF; DNA: TGTGCCAGCAGTACTGGGGGGGATGGCTACACCTTC
V: TRBV9; D: TRBD2; size: few; J: TRBJ2-1; CDR3: CASSVECGTASGMNEQFF; DNA: TGTGCCAGCAGCGTAGAATGTGGTACGGCTAGCGGGATGAATGAGCAGTTCTTC
V: TRBV28; D: TRBD1; size: -; J: TRBJ1-1; CDR3: CASSPEPQGASTEAFF; DNA: TGTGCCAGCAGTCCCGAACCGCAGGGGGCAAGTACTGAAGCTTTCTTT
V: TRBV5-6; D: TRBD1; size: -; J: TRBJ1-3; CDR3: CASSSDREPSGNTIYF; DNA: TGTGCCAGCAGCTCCGACAGGGAACCCTCTGGAAACACCATATATTTT